Below, one T cell receptor (gamma chain) is given with its context. As yet, its antigen is unknown. Thymocytes were sorted as CD3+ TCRVdelta1+ TCRVdelta2- after alphabeta T cell depletion. Sorted Vdelta1+ thymocytes were roughly 98% to 99.6% pure. CDR1 is EGSNGY and CDR2 is YDSYNSKV in the germline V gene. V trimming: 0 bases; J trimming: 3 bases; junction bases outside the gene matches: 8. The CDR3 is 15 amino acids. This record comes from a study of Vδ1+ human thymocytes. Extracted RNA was reverse transcribed into cDNA. Pooled V-gene forward primers with one constant-region reverse primer generated the CDR3 amplicons by multiplex PCR. TCRdb reapplied CATT to the multiplex PCR reads. This table holds 25,000 to 35,000 gamma-chain clones, around 18% found once. Broader study findings: TRG sequences recurred across donors, whereas TRD sequences stayed essentially private. Despite high sort purity, 20% to 25% of thymic T cell receptor delta sequences were Vdelta2. Thymic TRG and TRD repertoires appeared highly polyclonal.

The sequence was obtained from a boy less than two years old who had congenital heart surgery. V usage is TRGV2 and J usage is TRGJ1 or TRGJ2. Specimen: Vdelta1+ gamma-delta thymocytes from the thymus. Noted subset: FACS-sorted CD3+ TCRalphabeta- TCRVdelta1+ TCRVdelta2- thymocytes. This chain's CDR3 is CATWDGHPVYYKKLF. Written as DNA, the CDR3 is TGTGCCACCTGGGACGGGCACCCTGTTTATTATAAGAAACTCTTT.